This is a list of T cell receptor beta chains from one sample in a study of T-cell memory formation after mild COVID-19. Using its own MiXCR run on the 5' RACE reads, TCRdb lists one record per CDR3 protein. The data contain roughly 580,000 distinct CDR3 sequences, around 17% of them seen just once; the ten biggest clones take up about 12%. Specimen: PBMCs or a T cell subset sorted from them (not recorded which). The receptors come from an adult woman who had mild COVID-19 (a few samples of this study predate the infection). Cell type and time point are not known. The CDR3 runs from the conserved cysteine through the conserved F or W. Fields, in order: V gene, D gene, J gene, clone size, CDR3 length, CDR3 DNA, CDR3 protein. A D gene is named only where the DNA matches it firmly. Some rows mark clone size as missing; the rest say once, few, many or name a class of expanded clone.

>TRBV12-3/TRBV12-4|.|TRBJ2-3|many|13
TGTGCCAGCAGTTTTGGGGTCACAGATACGCAGTATTTT
CASSFGVTDTQYF
>TRBV7-8|TRBD1|TRBJ1-2|.|16
TGTGCCAGCAGCTTGGTCAGGGGGAGTGATAACGGTGGCTACACCTTC
CASSLVRGSDNGGYTF
>TRBV4-2|.|TRBJ2-3|few|15
TGTGCCAGCAGCCAGTCCCCGGGCCGTGCAGATACGCAGTATTTT
CASSQSPGRADTQYF
>TRBV7-2|.|TRBJ2-1|.|17
TGTGCCAGCAGCTTATCCGCAGGGCCCATCTCCTACAATGAGCAGTTCTTC
CASSLSAGPISYNEQFF
>TRBV7-8|.|TRBJ1-5|few|15
TGTGCCAGCAGCAGTGGACAGATCAACAATCAGCCCCAGCATTTT
CASSSGQINNQPQHF
>TRBV3-1|.|TRBJ2-7|once|14
TGTGCCAGCAGCGCGCGGACAGTCTCCTACGAGCAGTACTTC
CASSARTVSYEQYF
>TRBV10-2|.|TRBJ2-5|.|14
TGCGCCAGCAGTGAGTCTAACAGGGAAGAGACCCAGTACTTC
CASSESNREETQYF
>TRBV12-3/TRBV12-4|.|TRBJ2-4|few|11
TGTGCCAGCAGTTTAGGAGCATTTCAGTACTTC
CASSLGAFQYF
>TRBV7-8|TRBD2|TRBJ2-7|.|15
TGTGCCAGCAGCTTAGAAGCGGGGGGCCACTACGAGCAGTACTTC
CASSLEAGGHYEQYF
>TRBV29-1|.|TRBJ1-1|.|14
TGCAGCGCTGGGACTTATGGGGCGAACACTGAAGCTTTCTTT
CSAGTYGANTEAFF
>TRBV5-6|TRBD2|TRBJ2-5|.|18
TGTGCCAGCAGCTTGGCAACCCTAGCGGGGGGGATTGGAGAGACCCAGTACTTC
CASSLATLAGGIGETQYF
>TRBV14|.|TRBJ2-3|few|17
TGTGCCAGCAGCCAGGCGTTGGACTACAAATTTACAGATACGCAGTATTTT
CASSQALDYKFTDTQYF
>TRBV12-3/TRBV12-4|.|TRBJ2-7|.|12
TGTGCCAGCACCTTCTCGGGGTTCGAGCAGTACTTC
CASTFSGFEQYF
>TRBV5-4|.|TRBJ2-5|.|14
TGTGCCAGCAGCCCTAGCGACTTTCTAGAGACCCAGTACTTC
CASSPSDFLETQYF
>TRBV29-1|.|TRBJ1-1|few|13
TGCAGCGGCCGCGGGACTACGAACACTGAAGCTTTCTTT
CSGRGTTNTEAFF
>TRBV12-3/TRBV12-4|TRBD1|TRBJ1-1|few|17
TGTGCCAGCTATGACCCGGGACAGGGCGAGGGGGAAATTGAAGCTTTCTTT
CASYDPGQGEGEIEAFF
>TRBV4-1|.|TRBJ2-5|few|16
TGCGCCAGCAGCCAAGGAAAAGGTAGCCAGCAAGAGACCCAGTACTTC
CASSQGKGSQQETQYF
>TRBV7-2|TRBD1|TRBJ1-1|few|15
TGTGCCAGCAGCCAACCGGGACAGATGAACACTGAAGCTTTCTTT
CASSQPGQMNTEAFF
>TRBV12-3/TRBV12-4|.|TRBJ2-3|few|16
TGTGCCAGCAGTTTAGGGGCCAACCGGGGCACAGATACGCAGTATTTT
CASSLGANRGTDTQYF
>TRBV30|.|TRBJ1-3|.|14
TGTGCCTGGTCACGGGACACCTCTGGAAACACCATATATTTT
CAWSRDTSGNTIYF
>TRBV12-3/TRBV12-4|.|TRBJ2-7|.|13
TGTGCCAGCAGTCGACAGGTAGGCTACGAGCAGTACTTC
CASSRQVGYEQYF
>TRBV7-9|.|TRBJ1-1|.|10
TGTGCCAGCAGCCTAGCCGAGGCTTTCTTT
CASSLAEAFF
>TRBV19|TRBD2|TRBJ2-5|once|16
TGTGCCAGTAGTATAGCAGGGCTAGCGGGAGATGAGACCCAGTACTTC
CASSIAGLAGDETQYF
>TRBV10-3|.|TRBJ2-3|.|13
TGTGCCATCAAGACTAGTCCAACAGATACGCAGTATTTT
CAIKTSPTDTQYF
>TRBV18|.|TRBJ1-2|few|14
TGTGCCAGCTCACGAGCAGGGGCGCAAACTGGCTACACCTTC
CASSRAGAQTGYTF
>TRBV2|TRBD1|TRBJ2-7|once|14
TGTGCCAGCAGTGGACAGGGAAAAAAGTACGAGCAGTACTTC
CASSGQGKKYEQYF
>TRBV12-3/TRBV12-4|TRBD2|TRBJ2-1|.|12
TGTGCCAGCAGTTGGGGGGGGAATGAGCAGTTCTTC
CASSWGGNEQFF
>TRBV20-1|TRBD1|TRBJ2-2|.|15
TGCAGTGTCCCCGGGGGACAGGCCCGCACCGGGGAGCTGTTTTTT
CSVPGGQARTGELFF
>TRBV29-1|TRBD2|TRBJ2-1|.|16
TGCAGCGTTGCGACCGGGACTAGCGCACCCTACAATGAGCAGTTCTTC
CSVATGTSAPYNEQFF
>TRBV13|.|TRBJ2-1|few|15
TGTGCCAGCAGCTTAGAGGGCCTGGGCAGCCATGAGCAGTTCTTC
CASSLEGLGSHEQFF
>TRBV7-2|TRBD2|TRBJ2-5|few|16
TGTGCCAGCAGCTTACATCTGACTAGCGGCCAAGAGACCCAGTACTTC
CASSLHLTSGQETQYF
>TRBV24-1|TRBD1|TRBJ2-1|.|16
TGTGCCACCAGTGTTCCCGGGACAGGACCCTACAATGAGCAGTTCTTC
CATSVPGTGPYNEQFF
>TRBV6-2/TRBV6-3|TRBD1|TRBJ1-1|.|11
TGTGCCAGCAGACAGGGGGCTGAAGCTTTCTTT
CASRQGAEAFF
>TRBV7-2|.|TRBJ2-7|many|14
TGTGCCAGCAGCCCCGGGCCATCAACCTACGAGCAGTACTTC
CASSPGPSTYEQYF
>TRBV29-1|.|TRBJ2-3|.|14
TGCAGCGTTGAGTCCAGGGTACGGACAGATACGCAGTATTTT
CSVESRVRTDTQYF
>TRBV6-4|.|TRBJ2-5|.|15
TGTGCCAGCAGCCCCGAGGAGGGGGGGCTGGAGACCCAGTACTTC
CASSPEEGGLETQYF
>TRBV3-1|.|TRBJ1-2|.|15
TGTGCCAGCAGCCAAGAGGTACCATCTAACTATGGCTACACCTTC
CASSQEVPSNYGYTF
>TRBV6-5|.|TRBJ1-1|few|14
TGTGCCAGCAGTTACTCTTGGGGTAGCACTGAAGCTTTCTTT
CASSYSWGSTEAFF
>TRBV12-3/TRBV12-4|TRBD1|TRBJ2-1|.|15
TGTGCCAGCAGCGATGGACAGGCTGATTACAATGAGCAGTTCTTC
CASSDGQADYNEQFF
>TRBV30|TRBD1|TRBJ2-1|few|14
TGTGCCTGGACCGAGGGGGCGATAGGAAATGAGCAGTTCTTC
CAWTEGAIGNEQFF
>TRBV3-1|TRBD2|TRBJ2-1|few|15
TGTGCCAGCAGCCAAGGGCGGGGGGCCTACAATGAGCAGTTCTTC
CASSQGRGAYNEQFF
>TRBV7-2|.|TRBJ2-2|.|16
TGTGCCAGCAGCCCTGGTGTACAATTCGCCGCCGGGGAGCTGTTTTTT
CASSPGVQFAAGELFF